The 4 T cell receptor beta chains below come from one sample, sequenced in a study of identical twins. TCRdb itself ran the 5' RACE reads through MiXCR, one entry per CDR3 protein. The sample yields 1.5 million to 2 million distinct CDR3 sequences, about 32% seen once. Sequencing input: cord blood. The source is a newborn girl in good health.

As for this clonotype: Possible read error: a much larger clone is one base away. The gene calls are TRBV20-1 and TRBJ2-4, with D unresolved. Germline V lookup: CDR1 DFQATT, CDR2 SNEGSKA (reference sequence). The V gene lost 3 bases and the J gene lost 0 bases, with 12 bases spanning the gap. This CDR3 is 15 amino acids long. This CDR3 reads CSASVSLQAKNIQYF. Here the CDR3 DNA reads TGCAGTGCTAGTGTCTCATTACAAGCCAAAAACATTCAGTACTTC.

The CDR3, as DNA: TGCAGCGTTCCTACGACTAACGGGCTTTACAATGAGCAGTTCTTC. It translates to CSVPTTNGLYNEQFF. The chain combines TRBV29-1 with TRBJ2-1; possibly TRBD2 for D (5 bases). V lost 5 bases and J 4 bases, leaving 18 bases between the germline ends. The CDR3 has 15 amino acids. Germline V CDR1 and CDR2: SQVTM, ANQGSEA.

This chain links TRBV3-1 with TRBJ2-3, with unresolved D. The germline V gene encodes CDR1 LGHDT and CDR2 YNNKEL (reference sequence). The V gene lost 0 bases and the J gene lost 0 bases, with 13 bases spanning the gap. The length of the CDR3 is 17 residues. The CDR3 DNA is TGTGCCAGCAGCCAAGACGGCCGGTACGCAAGCACAGATACGCAGTATTTT. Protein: CASSQDGRYASTDTQYF.

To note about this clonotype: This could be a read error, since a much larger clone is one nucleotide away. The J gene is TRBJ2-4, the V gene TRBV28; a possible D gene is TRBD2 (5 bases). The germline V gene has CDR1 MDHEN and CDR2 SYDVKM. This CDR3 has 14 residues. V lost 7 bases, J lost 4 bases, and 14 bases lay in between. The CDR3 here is CASNWTPGKNIQYF. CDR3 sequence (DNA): TGTGCCAGCAACTGGACCCCGGGGAAAAACATTCAGTACTTC.